One and the same sample provided the 32 T cell receptor beta chains below, sequenced in a study of shared clonotypes between healthy human individuals. The method was immunoSEQ multiplex PCR; TCRdb's version includes in-frame clones alone and lacks a portion of them. The sample shows some 350,000 clones, about 74% of them seen only once. Sequenced sample: memory CD4+ T cells sorted from blood. Documented subset: CD45RA-negative fraction. The receptors stem from a man aged 25-45 years in good health.

This clone was observed a handful of times. Different DNA sequences within this sample yield the same CDR3. The chain couples TRBV5-4 to TRBJ2-5; D gene uncertain. The V and J ends lost 1 base and 3 bases respectively, with 4 bases between them. Germline V lookup: CDR1 SGHNT, CDR2 YYREEE (reference sequence). This CDR3 contains 12 residues. The CDR3 reads CASSLPKETQYF. The CDR3 DNA sequence: TGTGCCAGCAGCTTGCCTAAAGAGACCCAGTACTTC. Together with reference TRBV5-4 and TRBJ2-5, the CDR3 gives the full variable domain: ETGVTQSPTHLIKTRGQQVTLRCSSQSGHNTVSWYQQALGQGPQFIFQYYREEENGRGNFPPRFSGLQFPNYSSELNVNALELDDSALYLCASSLPKETQYFGPGTRLLVL.

The genes are TRBV10-3 and TRBJ2-7; a possible D gene is TRBD1 (6 bases). The V gene's germline CDR1 is ENHRY and CDR2 SYGVKD. The V gene lost 1 base and the J gene lost 2 bases, with 9 bases spanning the gap. The CDR3 consists of 14 residues. The CDR3 DNA sequence: TGTGCCATCAGTGAGTTGCAGGGGACCTACGAGCAGTACTTC. Translated: CAISELQGTYEQYF.

This rearrangement joins TRBV6-8 to TRBJ2-2, with D unclear. V lost 8 bases and J 6 bases, leaving 7 bases between the germline ends. The germline CDR1 and CDR2 sequences are MNHGY and SAAAGT. The CDR3 sequence is 11 residues long. The DNA for the CDR3 is TGTGCCAGCCCACCGCCCGGGGAGCTGTTTTTT. Translating it yields CASPPPGELFF.

In its sample, this clone was seen once. The rearrangement joins TRBV28 to TRBJ2-7; 11 bases line up with TRBD2. CDR1 is MDHEN and CDR2 is SYDVKM in the germline V gene. CDR3 length: 16 residues. J lost 2 bases, V lost 6 bases, and 9 bases had no gene match. CDR3 sequence reads: CASRGVWTSGPYEQYF. CDR3 coding DNA: TGTGCCAGCAGGGGGGTTTGGACTAGCGGGCCCTACGAGCAGTACTTC.

This clone occurred many times. This chain links TRBV2 with TRBJ1-1; 8 bases are a match to TRBD1. V trimming: 2 bases; J trimming: 5 bases; junction bases outside the gene matches: 16. The CDR3 has 18 amino acids. The V gene's germline CDR1 is SNHLY and CDR2 FYNNEI. The CDR3 region has the DNA TGTGCCAGCAGTGAAAGGTCGGGGAAATTGGACAGGGAGACTGAAGCTTTCTTT. It encodes CASSERSGKLDRETEAFF.

The chain is built from TRBV7-9 and TRBJ2-6; 7 bases line up with TRBD1. CDR1 and CDR2 (germline): SEHNR, FQNEAQ (reference sequence). Trimming cost V 8 bases and J 4 bases; bases outside gene matches: 11. The CDR3 loop spans 16 amino acids. CDR3: CASFLGGGHGANVLTF. The CDR3 DNA is TGTGCCAGCTTTTTAGGGGGCGGGCACGGGGCCAACGTCCTGACTTTC.

The J gene is TRBJ1-4, the V gene TRBV7-9; the D gene is possibly TRBD1 (6 bases). CDR1 and CDR2 (germline): SEHNR, FQNEAQ (reference sequence). This CDR3 contains 15 residues. The V end was cut by 7 bases, the J end by 4 bases, with 16 bases between. The CDR3 loop is CASNPSGAYNEKLFF. Here the CDR3 DNA reads TGTGCCAGCAACCCCTCGGGGGCCTATAATGAAAAACTGTTTTTT.

As DNA, the CDR3 is TGTGCCAGCAGCTGGGGACTAGCGATCTTGGCAGATACGCAGTATTTT. It codes for CASSWGLAILADTQYF. The J gene is TRBJ2-3, the V gene TRBV7-6; the match to TRBD2 covers 10 bases. J was trimmed by 4 bases and V by 4 bases; bases with no gene match: 8. The germline V gene has CDR1 SGHVS and CDR2 FNYEAQ. CDR3 length: 16 residues.

The table lists this clone with a count of one. The rearrangement joins TRBV5-6 to TRBJ2-7; no definite D call. V shed 1 base and J shed 2 bases, with 19 bases lying between them. The CDR3 consists of 17 residues. The V gene's germline CDR1 is SGHDT and CDR2 YYEEEE. CDR3 amino acids: CASSLNTFQAPTYEQYF. The CDR3 DNA follows: TGTGCCAGCAGCTTGAATACTTTTCAGGCACCTACCTACGAGCAGTACTTC.

The rearrangement links TRBV10-3 to TRBJ2-7; TRBD1 matches 8 bases. The CDR3 consists of 13 residues. Germline CDR1 reads ENHRY; CDR2 reads SYGVKD. The V and J ends lost 5 bases and 3 bases, in that order; junction bases with no gene match: 3. CDR3 sequence: CAISRTGYYEQYF. For the CDR3, the DNA is TGTGCCATCAGTCGGACAGGGTACTACGAGCAGTACTTC.

The chain couples TRBV29-1 to TRBJ2-3, with D tentatively TRBD2 (5 bases). The CDR3 has 13 residues. The germline V gene has CDR1 SQVTM and CDR2 ANQGSEA. V lost 6 bases to trimming and J lost 0 bases, with 10 bases between them. CDR3 residues: CSVERSSTDTQYF. DNA of the CDR3: TGCAGCGTGGAGCGGAGTAGCACAGATACGCAGTATTTT.

The rearrangement links TRBV12-2 to TRBJ2-7; the table's D call, TRBD2, was not checked against the DNA. TRBV12-2 corresponds to a pseudogene. CDR3 length: 15 amino acids. The CDR3 sequence is CASRIGLAGRYEQYF. As DNA, the CDR3 is TGTGCAAGTCGGATCGGACTAGCGGGACGCTACGAGCAGTACTTC.

In regard to this clone: Other nucleotide sequences in the sample specify the same CDR3. The rearrangement joins TRBV6-5 to TRBJ2-1; D possibly corresponds to TRBD1 (6 bases). Germline CDR1 and CDR2: MNHEY and SVGAGI. Trimming removed 6 bases from V and 6 bases from J, with 15 bases in between. This CDR3 has 14 residues. The CDR3 DNA reads as TGTGCCAGCAGAACGACAGGACAAATCAATGAGCAGTTCTTC. Amino acid sequence: CASRTTGQINEQFF.

V and J are TRBV7-3 and TRBJ2-3, with 8 bases aligning to TRBD2. This CDR3 is built from 12 residues. Trimming took 4 bases from V and 8 from J; bases not matched to a gene: 2. Germline V gene data show CDR1 as SGHTA and CDR2 as FQGTGA. The CDR3 region is CASSSLAATQYF. The CDR3 DNA reads as TGTGCCAGCAGCTCACTAGCGGCTACGCAGTATTTT.

The V call is TRBV6-5, the J call TRBJ2-1; 10 bases line up with TRBD2. With V trimmed by 7 bases and J by 7 bases, 7 bases remained unmatched. Germline V gene data show CDR1 as MNHEY and CDR2 as SVGAGI. The CDR3 sequence is 14 residues long. CDR3 coding DNA: TGTGCCAGCACCAAACTAGCGGGACCGAATGAGCAGTTCTTC. Its translation: CASTKLAGPNEQFF.

The chain carries TRBV5-1 and TRBJ1-4; TRBD1 agrees at 10 bases. This CDR3 is 21 amino acids long. The V gene's germline CDR1 is SGHRS and CDR2 YFSETQ. J was trimmed by 0 bases and V by 4 bases; bases with no gene match: 18. The CDR3: CASSKNRPGQGFEATNEKLFF. CDR3 DNA: TGCGCCAGCAGCAAGAACCGCCCGGGACAGGGGTTCGAGGCAACTAATGAAAAACTGTTTTTT.

This clone was picked up a small number of times. The J gene is TRBJ2-1, the V gene TRBV5-1; no definite D call. This CDR3 is built from 13 residues. Trimming took off 7 bases at V and 9 bases at J, with 17 bases between the two ends. CDR1 and CDR2 from the germline V gene are SGHRS and YFSETQ. This CDR3 reads CASGLPGNSEQFF. DNA for the CDR3: TGCGCCAGCGGCCTTCCCGGTAATAGTGAGCAGTTCTTC. The whole variable domain, remainder taken from reference TRBV5-1 and TRBJ2-1, is KAGVTQTPRYLIKTRGQQVTLSCSPISGHRSVSWYQQTPGQGLQFLFEYFSETQRNKGNFPGRFSGRQFSNSRSEMNVSTLELGDSALYLCASGLPGNSEQFFGPGTRLTVL.

This clone appeared a single time. The chain links TRBV9 to TRBJ2-1, with 10 bases fitting TRBD2. This CDR3 contains 14 residues. Trimming took 3 bases from V and 9 from J; bases not matched to a gene: 6. Germline values: CDR1 SGDLS, CDR2 YYNGEE. In DNA form, the CDR3 reads TGTGCCAGCAGCGACGGACTAGCGGATGGTGAGCAGTTCTTC. This translates into CASSDGLADGEQFF.

A single count supports this clone. The chain joins TRBV29-1 to TRBJ1-3; no definite D call. Germline V gives CDR1 SQVTM, CDR2 ANQGSEA. The CDR3 sequence is 11 residues long. Trimming stripped 5 bases from V and 4 bases from J, with 6 bases between. The CDR3 protein is CSVRKGNTIYF. In DNA, the CDR3 is TGCAGCGTTAGAAAAGGAAACACCATATATTTT. Filled out from reference TRBV29-1 and TRBJ1-3, the complete variable domain reads SAVISQKPSRDICQRGTSLTIQCQVDSQVTMMFWYRQQPGQSLTLIATANQGSEATYESGFVIDKFPISRPNLTFSTLTVSNMSPEDSSIYLCSVRKGNTIYFGEGSWLTVV.

The V gene is TRBV5-6, the J gene TRBJ2-2; the D is unclear. CDR1 is SGHDT and CDR2 is YYEEEE in the germline V gene. The V end lost 4 bases, the J end lost 8 bases, and 9 bases lay between the germline ends. The CDR3 contains 12 residues. The CDR3 sequence is CASSTGPGELFF. The CDR3 nucleotides are TGTGCCAGCAGCACCGGGCCAGGGGAGCTGTTTTTT. The complete variable domain, with remaining parts taken from reference TRBV5-6 and TRBJ2-2, reads DAGVTQSPTHLIKTRGQQVTLRCSPKSGHDTVSWYQQALGQGPQFIFQYYEEEERQRGNFPDRFSGHQFPNYSSELNVNALLLGDSALYLCASSTGPGELFFGEGSRLTVL.

The genes are TRBV11-3 and TRBJ2-1; the D is unclear. Per germline, CDR1 SGHNT and CDR2 YENEEA. V gave up 0 bases and J gave up 10 bases, with 7 bases separating them. CDR3 length equals 12 residues. CDR3 protein: CASSLDGWEQFF. The CDR3 DNA reads as TGTGCCAGCAGCTTAGATGGGTGGGAGCAGTTCTTC.

The J gene is TRBJ1-1, the V gene TRBV5-1; D not resolved. The V gene's germline CDR1 is SGHRS and CDR2 YFSETQ. This CDR3 is 14 amino acids long. V was shortened by 0 bases and J by 1 base, with 7 bases between the two germline ends. Here the CDR3 reads CASSLGARNTEAFF. The CDR3 DNA follows: TGCGCCAGCAGCTTGGGGGCCAGGAACACTGAAGCTTTCTTT.

This clone was seen a few times. The chain has TRBV7-9 and TRBJ2-5; 14 bases are shared with TRBD2. From germline, CDR1 is SEHNR and CDR2 FQNEAQ (reference sequence). J gave up 2 bases and V 5 bases, and 4 bases lay outside the gene matches. This CDR3 spans 16 amino acids. CDR3 sequence: CASSHRLAGGQETQYF. The CDR3 DNA is TGTGCCAGCAGCCACCGACTAGCGGGAGGGCAAGAGACCCAGTACTTC. The whole variable domain, remainder taken from reference TRBV7-9 and TRBJ2-5, is DTGVSQNPRHKITKRGQNVTFRCDPISEHNRLYWYRQTLGQGPEFLTYFQNEAQLEKSRLLSDRFSAERPKGSFSTLEIQRTEQGDSAMYLCASSHRLAGGQETQYFGPGTRLLVL.

This clone turned up a few times. CDR3 sequence (DNA): TGTGCCAGCAGTTCTCCCGGGACTGGCACAGATACGCAGTATTTT. Its translation: CASSSPGTGTDTQYF. The chain links TRBV6-6 to TRBJ2-3; D might be TRBD2 (6 bases). The germline V gene has CDR1 MNHNY and CDR2 SVGAGI (reference sequence). Trimming pared 4 bases from V and 1 base from J, leaving 12 bases between. The CDR3 spans 15 residues.

The V gene is TRBV11-2, the J gene TRBJ2-7; the D is unclear. V lost 3 bases, J lost 1 base, and 13 bases lay in between. The CDR3 runs 15 residues. Germline V gene sequence: CDR1 SGHAT, CDR2 FQNNGV. DNA of the CDR3: TGTGCCAGCAGCTTCACAGCTCTCCGGTCCTACGAGCAGTACTTC. It specifies CASSFTALRSYEQYF.

The V call is TRBV28, the J call TRBJ1-5; D ambiguous. The CDR3 is 14 residues long. From germline, CDR1 is MDHEN and CDR2 SYDVKM. Trimming left V 6 bases short and J 0 bases short, with 9 bases between. CDR3 DNA: TGTGCCAGCAGCCCCCCGGGTAGCAATCAGCCCCAGCATTTT. This translates into CASSPPGSNQPQHF.

This clone occurred a few times. The chain employs TRBV7-2 and TRBJ2-5; possibly TRBD1 or TRBD2 for D (5 bases each). The CDR3 totals 15 residues. Germline V lookup: CDR1 SGHTA, CDR2 FQGNSA. Trimming took off 5 bases at V and 2 bases at J, with 15 bases between the two ends. CDR3 nucleotides: TGTGCCAGCAGCCACCAAAGAGGGGAACAAGAGACCCAGTACTTC. Amino acids: CASSHQRGEQETQYF. Complete variable domain (other parts from reference TRBV7-2 and TRBJ2-5): GAGVSQSPSNKVTEKGKDVELRCDPISGHTALYWYRQSLGQGLEFLIYFQGNSAPDKSGLPSDRFSAERTGGSVSTLTIQRTQQEDSAVYLCASSHQRGEQETQYFGPGTRLLVL.

This chain connects TRBV19 to TRBJ1-3; D ambiguous. Between the trimmed V and J ends, which lost 8 bases and 0 bases, there was a span of 11 bases. The CDR3 has 14 residues. Per the germline V gene, CDR1 is LNHDA and CDR2 is SQIVND (reference sequence). The CDR3 DNA is TGTGCCAGTGCGGAACCGAGCTCTGGAAACACCATATATTTT. The encoded protein is CASAEPSSGNTIYF.

The CDR3 DNA reads TGTGCCAGCAGCTTAGTTGCGAGACAGGGAATAACCGGGGAGCTGTTTTTT. This translates into CASSLVARQGITGELFF. The chain combines TRBV11-3 with TRBJ2-2, with 7 bases identical to TRBD1. Germline V lookup: CDR1 SGHNT, CDR2 YENEEA. The CDR3 has 17 amino acids. The trim removed 1 base at V and 5 bases at J, leaving 10 bases unmatched. The variable domain in full, completed from reference TRBV11-3 and TRBJ2-2, reads EAGVVQSPRYKIIEKKQPVAFWCNPISGHNTLYWYLQNLGQGPELLIRYENEEAVDDSQLPKDRFSAERLKGVDSTLKIQPAELGDSAVYLCASSLVARQGITGELFFGEGSRLTVL.

This chain links TRBV6-1 with TRBJ1-1; 10 bases match TRBD1. CDR1 is MNHNS and CDR2 is SASEGT in the germline V gene. The J segment lost 9 bases and the V segment lost 5 bases, leaving 9 bases of the junction unmatched. This CDR3 contains 14 residues. CDR3 sequence reads: CASSTRTGGGQAFF. DNA for the CDR3: TGTGCCAGCAGTACTCGGACAGGGGGGGGCCAAGCTTTCTTT.

The chain uses TRBV5-1 and TRBJ2-3; possible D gene TRBD1, 5 bases. The CDR3 loop spans 14 amino acids. V was trimmed by 1 base and J by 3 bases, leaving 9 bases between them. Looked up from germline, CDR1 is SGHRS and CDR2 is YFSETQ. DNA of the CDR3: TGCGCCAGCAGCTTGATGTCAGGGACAGATACGCAGTATTTT. Protein sequence: CASSLMSGTDTQYF.

This clone has ten or more counts. This chain links TRBV5-1 with TRBJ2-7; no reliable D call. The CDR3 has 12 residues. Trimming left V 1 base short and J 2 bases short, with 4 bases between. The germline V gene has CDR1 SGHRS and CDR2 YFSETQ. The CDR3 DNA sequence: TGCGCCAGCAGCTTGACGACCTACGAGCAGTACTTC. This sequence encodes CASSLTTYEQYF.